A selection of T cell receptor beta chains follows, all from one sample in a study of T cells in Graves' hyperthyroidism and ophthalmopathy. TCRdb re-derived calls from the multiplex PCR reads in MiXCR, one entry per CDR3 protein. The sample holds 550,000 to 600,000 distinct CDR3 sequences, 14% seen once. Sample: blood. These receptors all stem from a woman aged 18-35 years with Graves' ophthalmopathy. The CDR3 runs from the conserved cysteine through the conserved F or W. Each record gives: J gene, V gene, CDR3 protein.

J gene: TRBJ1-2
V gene: TRBV6-2/TRBV6-3
CDR3 protein: CASSVGTSSLYGYTF

J gene: TRBJ2-1
V gene: TRBV2
CDR3 protein: CATRLAGGLDEQFF

J gene: TRBJ2-7
V gene: TRBV4-1
CDR3 protein: CASSQTDSSDYEQYF

J gene: TRBJ2-1
V gene: TRBV29-1
CDR3 protein: CSVVTLAASSYNEQFF

J gene: TRBJ2-1
V gene: TRBV3-1
CDR3 protein: CASSQEPYGSNEQFF

J gene: TRBJ2-4
V gene: TRBV2
CDR3 protein: CASSEQGNIQYF

J gene: TRBJ2-3
V gene: TRBV18
CDR3 protein: CASSPYGQGTDTQYF

J gene: TRBJ2-3
V gene: TRBV5-6
CDR3 protein: CASRNIFEDTQYF

J gene: TRBJ1-2
V gene: TRBV12-3/TRBV12-4
CDR3 protein: CASSFNSLRGYTF

J gene: TRBJ2-7
V gene: TRBV9
CDR3 protein: CASSTLRSSYEQYF

J gene: TRBJ1-1
V gene: TRBV28
CDR3 protein: CASSLTGLAFF

J gene: TRBJ2-3
V gene: TRBV7-2
CDR3 protein: CASSLLAGGRTDTQYF

J gene: TRBJ2-1
V gene: TRBV20-1
CDR3 protein: CSARPPGTSGYNEQFF

J gene: TRBJ2-1
V gene: TRBV7-9
CDR3 protein: CASSRSGRENEQFF

J gene: TRBJ2-2
V gene: TRBV7-2
CDR3 protein: CASSEQGGNTGELFF

J gene: TRBJ1-5
V gene: TRBV19
CDR3 protein: CASSSGREDQPQHF

J gene: TRBJ2-7
V gene: TRBV28
CDR3 protein: CASSAPGLAGGSEQYF

J gene: TRBJ1-1
V gene: TRBV7-9
CDR3 protein: CASSLTPGYTEAFF

J gene: TRBJ1-1
V gene: TRBV28
CDR3 protein: CASSLPNRVGTEAFF

J gene: TRBJ1-4
V gene: TRBV7-9
CDR3 protein: CASSSGPQGAKEKLFF

J gene: TRBJ2-5
V gene: TRBV29-1
CDR3 protein: CSVRRRLVGETQYF

J gene: TRBJ2-1
V gene: TRBV24-1
CDR3 protein: CATSGGTTAGNEQFF

J gene: TRBJ2-6
V gene: TRBV9
CDR3 protein: CASSVEQGAGANVLTF

J gene: TRBJ2-4
V gene: TRBV20-1
CDR3 protein: CSAPLRGVSLAKNIQYF

J gene: TRBJ2-5
V gene: TRBV6-1
CDR3 protein: CTSSLGGGETQYF

J gene: TRBJ2-1
V gene: TRBV27
CDR3 protein: CASSRRTGKEQFF

J gene: TRBJ1-2
V gene: TRBV4-2
CDR3 protein: CASSQPGQGYGYTF